This TCR beta chain came from a study of cytomegalovirus exposure and HLA in healthy donors. Concerning this clone itself: Its antigen is not identified.

Germline CDR1 MNHEY, CDR2 SMNVEV (reference sequence). There are 16 residues in the CDR3. Trimming at V came to 0 bases and at J to 3 bases, leaving 2 bases not matched to a gene. Study-wide results and caveats: The study designated fewer than 200 TCR beta chains cytomegalovirus-associated.

In the PCR, 60 Vbeta and 13 Jbeta primers were used. Sequencing was performed with immunoSEQ multiplex PCR; in TCRdb, only in-frame clones are kept and a portion is missing. This sample's clone table lists about 200,000 clones. This receptor was identified in a young man in good health and CMV-seronegative. The sequenced sample was PBMCs. V and J are TRBV27 and TRBJ2-1; 10 bases map to TRBD1. The CDR3 is CASSLSGDRGYNEQFF. CDR3 bases: TGTGCCAGCAGTTTATCAGGGGACAGGGGCTACAATGAGCAGTTCTTC.